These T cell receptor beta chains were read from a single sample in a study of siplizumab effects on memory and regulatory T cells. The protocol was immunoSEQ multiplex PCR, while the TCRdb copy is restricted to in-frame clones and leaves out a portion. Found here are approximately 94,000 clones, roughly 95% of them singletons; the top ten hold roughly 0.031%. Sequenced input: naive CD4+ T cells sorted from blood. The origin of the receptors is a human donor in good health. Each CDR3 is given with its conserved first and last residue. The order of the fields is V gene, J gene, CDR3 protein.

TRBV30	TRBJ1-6	CAWVEDLAGRSYNSPLHF
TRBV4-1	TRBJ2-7	CASSTGQGPYEQYF
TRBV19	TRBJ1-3	CATQPGSGNTIYF
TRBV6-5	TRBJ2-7	CASSPGAYEQYF
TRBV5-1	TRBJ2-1	CASRFLAGGVYNEQFF
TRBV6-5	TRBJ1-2	CASSKQVNYGYTF
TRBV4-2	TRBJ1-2	CASSQPDRDEGYTF
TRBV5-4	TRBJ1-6	CASSFGQPSYNSPLHF
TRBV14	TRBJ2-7	CASSQEGFTGRLLSYEQYF
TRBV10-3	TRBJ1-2	CAISEPGGYGYTF
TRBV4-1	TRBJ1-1	CASSQAGGGINTEAFF
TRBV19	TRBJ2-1	CASSWTSGGYYNEQFF
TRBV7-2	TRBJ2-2	CASSLGLGELFF
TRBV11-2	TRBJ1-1	CASSLLRQGEAFF
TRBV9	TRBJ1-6	CASSVSTGDSPLHF